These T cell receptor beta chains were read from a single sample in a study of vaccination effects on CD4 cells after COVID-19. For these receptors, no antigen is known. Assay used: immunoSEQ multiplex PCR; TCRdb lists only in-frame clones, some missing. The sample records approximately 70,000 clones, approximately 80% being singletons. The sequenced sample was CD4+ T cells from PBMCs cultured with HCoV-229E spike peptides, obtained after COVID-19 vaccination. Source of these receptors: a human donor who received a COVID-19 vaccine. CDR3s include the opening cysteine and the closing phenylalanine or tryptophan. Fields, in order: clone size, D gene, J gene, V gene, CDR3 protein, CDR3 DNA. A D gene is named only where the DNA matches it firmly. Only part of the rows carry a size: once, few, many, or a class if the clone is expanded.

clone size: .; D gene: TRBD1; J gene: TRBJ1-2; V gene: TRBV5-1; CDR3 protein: CASSLGAGQYYGYTF; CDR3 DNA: TGCGCCAGCAGCTTGGGGGCGGGACAGTACTATGGCTACACCTTC
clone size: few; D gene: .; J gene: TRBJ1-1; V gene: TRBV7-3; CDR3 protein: CASSLRGPATEAFF; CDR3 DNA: TGTGCCAGCAGCTTAAGGGGGCCCGCCACTGAAGCTTTCTTT
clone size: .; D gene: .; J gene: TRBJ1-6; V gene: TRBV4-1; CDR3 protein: CASSQLAAGLGAYNSPLHF; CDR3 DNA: TGCGCCAGCAGCCAATTGGCGGCAGGGCTCGGGGCCTATAATTCACCCCTCCACTTT
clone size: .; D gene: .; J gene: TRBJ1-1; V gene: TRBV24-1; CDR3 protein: CATSDPGTPTGEAFF; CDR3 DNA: TGTGCCACCAGTGATCCCGGGACCCCCACCGGAGAAGCTTTCTTT
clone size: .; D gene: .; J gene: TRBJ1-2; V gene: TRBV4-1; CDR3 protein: CASSPPGTANYGYTF; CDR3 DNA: TGCGCCAGCAGCCCCCCCGGGACCGCTAACTATGGCTACACCTTC
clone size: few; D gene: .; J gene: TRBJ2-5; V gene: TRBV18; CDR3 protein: CASSLSPDGRGETQYF; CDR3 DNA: TGTGCCAGCTCACTGTCTCCGGACGGTAGGGGGGAGACCCAGTACTTC
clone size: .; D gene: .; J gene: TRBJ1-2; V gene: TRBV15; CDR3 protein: CATSRGGGSQGSGYGYTF; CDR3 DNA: TGTGCCACCAGCAGAGGTGGGGGATCTCAGGGGAGTGGATATGGCTACACCTTC
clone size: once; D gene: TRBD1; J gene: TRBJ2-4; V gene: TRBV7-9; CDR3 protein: CASSLVTGGAGIQYF; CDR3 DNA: TGTGCCAGCAGCTTAGTTACAGGGGGCGCAGGCATTCAGTACTTC
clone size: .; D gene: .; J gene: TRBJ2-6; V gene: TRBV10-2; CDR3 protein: CASSEPGITGANVLTF; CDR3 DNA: TGCGCCAGCAGTGAGCCAGGAATTACTGGGGCCAACGTCCTGACTTTC
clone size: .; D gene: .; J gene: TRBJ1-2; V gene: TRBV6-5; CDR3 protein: CASSQREGYGYTF; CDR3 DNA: TGTGCCAGCAGTCAAAGGGAGGGATATGGCTACACCTTC
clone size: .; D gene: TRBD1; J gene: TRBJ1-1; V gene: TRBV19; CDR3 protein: CASRGQGNTEAFF; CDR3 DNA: TGTGCCAGTAGAGGACAGGGGAACACTGAAGCTTTCTTT
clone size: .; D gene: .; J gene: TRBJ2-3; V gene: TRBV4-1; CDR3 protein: CASSQGRPGTDTQYF; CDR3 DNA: TGCGCCAGCAGCCAGGGACGCCCCGGAACAGATACGCAGTATTTT
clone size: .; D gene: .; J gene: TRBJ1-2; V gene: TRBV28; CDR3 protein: CASSLGQGGYTF; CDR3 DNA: TGTGCCAGCAGTTTGGGGCAGGGCGGCTACACCTTC